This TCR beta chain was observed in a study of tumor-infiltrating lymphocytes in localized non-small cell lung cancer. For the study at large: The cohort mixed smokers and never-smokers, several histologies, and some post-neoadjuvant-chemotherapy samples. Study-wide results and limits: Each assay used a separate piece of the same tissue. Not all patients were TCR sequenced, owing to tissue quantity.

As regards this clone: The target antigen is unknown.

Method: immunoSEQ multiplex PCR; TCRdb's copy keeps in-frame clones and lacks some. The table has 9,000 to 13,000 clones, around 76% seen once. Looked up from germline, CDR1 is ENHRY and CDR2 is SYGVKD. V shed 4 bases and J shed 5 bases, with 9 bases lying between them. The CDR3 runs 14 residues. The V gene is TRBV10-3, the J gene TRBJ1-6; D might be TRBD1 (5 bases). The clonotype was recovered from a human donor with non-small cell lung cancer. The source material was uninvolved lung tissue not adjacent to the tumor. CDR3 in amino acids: CAISVPGDNSPLHF. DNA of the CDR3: TGTGCCATCAGTGTCCCGGGGGATAATTCACCCCTCCACTTT.